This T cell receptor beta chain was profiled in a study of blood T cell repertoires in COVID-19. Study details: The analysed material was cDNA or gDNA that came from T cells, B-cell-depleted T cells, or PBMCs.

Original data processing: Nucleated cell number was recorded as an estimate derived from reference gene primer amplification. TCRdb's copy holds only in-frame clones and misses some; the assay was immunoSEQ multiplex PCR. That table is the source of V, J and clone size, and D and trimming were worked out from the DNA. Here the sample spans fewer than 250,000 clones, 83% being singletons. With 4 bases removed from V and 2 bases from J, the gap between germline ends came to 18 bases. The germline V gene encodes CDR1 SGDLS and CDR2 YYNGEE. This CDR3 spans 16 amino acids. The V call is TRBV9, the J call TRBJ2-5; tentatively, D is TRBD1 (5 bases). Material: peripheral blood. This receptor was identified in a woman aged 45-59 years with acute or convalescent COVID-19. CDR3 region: CASSPQSTALQETQYF. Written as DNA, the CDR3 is TGTGCCAGCAGCCCCCAATCGACAGCCTTACAAGAGACCCAGTACTTC.